The 27 T cell receptor beta chains given below trace back to one sample, sequenced in a study of blood T cell repertoires in COVID-19 (dated by TCRdb to 2018 to 2020). Library preparation used the immunoSEQ multiplex PCR assay. TCRdb took over this immuneACCESS table, retaining in-frame rearrangements with V and J assigned. Such tables are incomplete; in checked studies, under half of the missing clones stem from an unresolved V gene, and the remainder is unexplained. This sample comprises about 380,000 clones, more than 65% of them detected only once. The ten largest account for around 1.1% of the sample. What was sequenced was peripheral blood. These TCRs come from a human donor with acute or convalescent COVID-19. The donor label of this sample is uncertain.

The chain employs TRBV6-5 and TRBJ2-7, with TRBD1 matching over 7 bases. This CDR3 contains 14 residues. Germline V gene data show CDR1 as MNHEY and CDR2 as SVGAGI. With V trimmed by 6 bases and J by 5 bases, 10 bases remained unmatched. CDR3 amino acids: CASRQTGKRHEQYF. DNA of the CDR3: TGTGCCAGCAGACAGACAGGGAAGAGGCACGAGCAGTACTTC.

The V gene is TRBV6-1, the J gene TRBJ2-7, with a tentative D call TRBD2 (6 bases). V lost 2 bases and J lost 0, with 14 bases in between. This CDR3 has 16 residues. Germline V lookup: CDR1 MNHNS, CDR2 SASEGT. The CDR3 reads CASSEWRGLSSYEQYF. In DNA, the CDR3 is TGTGCCAGCAGTGAATGGAGGGGACTGTCCTCCTACGAGCAGTACTTC.

The chain is built from TRBV18 and TRBJ1-3, with 7 bases identical to TRBD1. V gave up 2 bases and J gave up 0 bases; unmatched junction bases: 13. CDR3 length: 19 residues. The germline gives CDR1 KGHSH, CDR2 LQKENI. DNA for the CDR3: TGTGCCAGCTCACCAATCAGGGACAGAACTAAAGCCTCTGGAAACACCATATATTTT. It specifies CASSPIRDRTKASGNTIYF.

V gene TRBV6-6 combines with J gene TRBJ1-6; a weak D match, TRBD1 (5 bases). With 6 bases removed from V and 0 bases from J, the gap between germline ends came to 9 bases. This CDR3 contains 15 residues. The germline V gene encodes CDR1 MNHNY and CDR2 SVGAGI (reference sequence). CDR3 protein: CASRLDSSYNSPLHF. For the CDR3, the DNA is TGTGCCAGCAGATTAGACAGCTCCTATAATTCACCCCTCCACTTT.

This clone has a handful of counts. V gene TRBV5-8 combines with J gene TRBJ2-2; D not resolved. Looked up from germline, CDR1 is SGHTS and CDR2 is YDEGEE. The CDR3 has 18 amino acids. V shed 4 bases and J shed 4 bases, with 23 bases lying between them. CDR3 sequence: CASSLTWFTTHSTGELFF. In DNA form, the CDR3 reads TGTGCCAGCAGCCTAACTTGGTTCACAACCCACAGCACCGGGGAGCTGTTTTTT.

The chain links TRBV7-2 to TRBJ2-2, with 8 bases aligning to TRBD1. V lost 2 bases, J lost 3 bases, and 2 bases stayed unmatched. The CDR3 is 15 amino acids. In germline, CDR1 is SGHTA, CDR2 FQGNSA. CDR3 in DNA: TGTGCCAGCAGCTTACAGGGGGCGGACACCGGGGAGCTGTTTTTT. Translating it yields CASSLQGADTGELFF.

This clone was seen a handful of times. This chain links TRBV6-1 with TRBJ1-2; the D is unclear. V was shortened by 2 bases and J by 8 bases, with 9 bases between the two germline ends. Germline CDR1 MNHNS, CDR2 SASEGT. The CDR3 has 12 amino acids. CDR3 protein: CASSEPGPGYTF. As DNA, the CDR3 is TGTGCCAGCAGTGAACCAGGCCCCGGCTACACCTTC.

The rearrangement links TRBV28 to TRBJ1-6; no firm D call. This CDR3 comprises 16 residues. Trimming shortened V by 2 bases and J by 3 bases, and 11 bases separated the two germline ends. Germline V gene lookup returns CDR1 MDHEN and CDR2 SYDVKM. The CDR3 protein is CASSLKRADYNSPLHF. For the CDR3, the DNA is TGTGCCAGCAGTTTAAAGAGGGCAGACTATAATTCACCCCTCCACTTT.

This chain connects TRBV6-1 to TRBJ2-2; 10 bases agree with TRBD2. Germline CDR1 MNHNS, CDR2 SASEGT. V was clipped by 4 bases and J by 5 bases; unmatched bases: 7. This CDR3 has 16 amino acids. Here the CDR3 DNA reads TGTGCCAGCAGTGCCCTAGCGGGAGTGACTACCGGGGAGCTGTTTTTT. Its protein is CASSALAGVTTGELFF.

This clone has only a few counts. The chain carries TRBV6-5 and TRBJ1-2; 7 bases line up with TRBD1. CDR1 is MNHEY and CDR2 is SVGAGI in the germline V gene. J lost 6 bases, V lost 6 bases, and 4 bases had no gene match. This CDR3 is 12 amino acids long. The CDR3 spells CASSRQGHGYTF. The CDR3, as DNA: TGTGCCAGCAGCAGACAGGGCCATGGCTACACCTTC.

The V and J genes are TRBV4-1 and TRBJ1-1; TRBD1 matches at 7 bases. The J segment lost 6 bases and the V segment lost 7 bases, leaving 5 bases of the junction unmatched. Per the germline V gene, CDR1 is MGHRA and CDR2 is YSYEKL. This CDR3 has 12 amino acids. CDR3 nucleotides: TGCGCCAGCATTGAAGGGGGCTCTGAAGCTTTCTTT. Translated, it gives CASIEGGSEAFF.

This clone was counted once. The chain uses TRBV2 and TRBJ1-1; 7 bases agree with TRBD1. The CDR3 runs to 15 residues. The germline CDR1 and CDR2 sequences are SNHLY and FYNNEI. V trimming: 6 bases; J trimming: 4 bases; junction bases outside the gene matches: 11. The CDR3: CASRGSDRVVTEAFF. CDR3 DNA sequence: TGTGCCAGCAGAGGATCCGACAGGGTCGTCACTGAAGCTTTCTTT.

The rearrangement joins TRBV3-1 (or the pseudogene TRBV3-2) to TRBJ1-2; 8 bases are a match to TRBD1. The germline V gene has CDR1 LGHDT and CDR2 YNNKEL (reference sequence). Trimming removed 5 bases from V and 7 bases from J; junction bases left unmatched: 15. The CDR3 consists of 16 residues. The CDR3 sequence: CASSSVQADRVRGYTF. The CDR3 coding sequence is TGTGCCAGCAGCTCCGTCCAGGCGGACAGGGTGCGTGGCTACACCTTC.

This clone has only a few counts. The chain combines TRBV11-2 with TRBJ1-4, with 10 positions matching TRBD1. This CDR3 is 14 amino acids long. Germline CDR1 reads SGHAT; CDR2 reads FQNNGV. V was pared by 1 base and J by 7 bases, with 0 bases of the junction left unmatched. The CDR3 DNA sequence: TGTGCCAGCAGCTTAGGGGACAGGGGTGAAAAACTGTTTTTT. This translates into CASSLGDRGEKLFF. The full variable domain, in which reference TRBV11-2 and TRBJ1-4 provide the parts outside the CDR3, is EAGVAQSPRYKIIEKRQSVAFWCNPISGHATLYWYQQILGQGPKLLIQFQNNGVVDDSQLPKDRFSAERLKGVDSTLKIQPAKLEDSAVYLCASSLGDRGEKLFFGSGTQLSVL.

This chain uses TRBV20-1 with TRBJ1-2, with D tentatively TRBD1 (6 bases). The germline V gene has CDR1 DFQATT and CDR2 SNEGSKA (reference sequence). This CDR3 is built from 14 residues. The ends were cut back, 3 bases at V and 3 bases at J, with 14 bases in the middle. CDR3: CSASFQGSHYGYTF. The CDR3 DNA is TGCAGTGCTAGTTTCCAGGGGTCTCACTATGGCTACACCTTC.

The chain combines TRBV18 with TRBJ2-1; the match to TRBD2 covers 8 bases. Germline CDR1 KGHSH, CDR2 LQKENI. This CDR3 spans 17 amino acids. Unmatched junction bases numbered 12, after V lost 3 bases and J lost 5 bases. CDR3 region: CASSPPGAGAANNEQFF. In DNA, the CDR3 is TGTGCCAGCTCACCTCCGGGAGCGGGAGCCGCCAACAATGAGCAGTTCTTC. Based on the CDR3 plus reference TRBV18 and TRBJ2-1, the full variable domain is NAGVMQNPRHLVRRRGQEARLRCSPMKGHSHVYWYRQLPEEGLKFMVYLQKENIIDESGMPKERFSAEFPKEGPSILRIQQVVRGDSAAYFCASSPPGAGAANNEQFFGPGTRLTVL.

The rearrangement uses TRBV29-1 and TRBJ1-2, with 7 positions matching TRBD1. The CDR3 is 15 amino acids. Germline-derived CDR1 and CDR2 are SQVTM and ANQGSEA. J was trimmed by 4 bases and V by 5 bases; bases with no gene match: 13. The CDR3 sequence: CSVLTTGSGVYGYTF. The CDR3 coding sequence is TGCAGCGTTCTTACGACAGGGAGTGGGGTCTATGGCTACACCTTC.

The DNA of the CDR3 is TGTGCCGCCTATACGGGGTGGGATGTCCCCAACTACACCTTC. Translation gives CAAYTGWDVPNYTF. The chain uses TRBV30 and TRBJ1-2; no reliable D call. This CDR3 is built from 14 residues. Germline CDR1 and CDR2: GTSNPN and SVGIG (reference sequence). The V end lost 8 bases, the J end lost 10 bases, and 26 bases lay between the germline ends.

This sequence joins TRBV6-6 and TRBJ2-1, with D maybe TRBD2 (6 bases). V lost 5 bases, J lost 6 bases, and 26 bases lay in between. Germline CDR1 and CDR2: MNHNY and SVGAGI (reference sequence). This CDR3 has 18 residues. The chain's CDR3 is CASSRGSRDLNSGNEQFF. CDR3 DNA: TGTGCCAGCAGTCGGGGATCCCGGGACTTAAATAGTGGCAATGAGCAGTTCTTC.

The rearrangement uses TRBV2 and TRBJ1-2; TRBD1 aligns across 7 bases. The CDR3 spans 13 residues. The germline V gene has CDR1 SNHLY and CDR2 FYNNEI. V was clipped by 6 bases and J by 7 bases; unmatched bases: 8. In DNA, the CDR3 is TGTGCCAGCAGATACAGGGGAGAGAGTGGCTACACCTTC. Its protein is CASRYRGESGYTF. Full variable domain (missing parts from reference TRBV2 and TRBJ1-2): EPEVTQTPSHQVTQMGQEVILRCVPISNHLYFYWYRQILGQKVEFLVSFYNNEISEKSEIFDDQFSVERPDGSNFTLKIRSTKLEDSAMYFCASRYRGESGYTFGSGTRLTVV.

The V and J genes are TRBV2 and TRBJ1-5; 7 bases are shared with TRBD1. The V and J ends lost 8 bases and 4 bases, in that order; junction bases with no gene match: 5. Germline V gene data show CDR1 as SNHLY and CDR2 as FYNNEI. This CDR3 contains 13 residues. In DNA form, the CDR3 reads TGTGCCAGCTCACAGGGGCGAAATCAGCCCCAGCATTTT. This sequence encodes CASSQGRNQPQHF.

The V and J genes are TRBV5-1 and TRBJ1-5, with TRBD1 matching over 7 bases. The germline V gene encodes CDR1 SGHRS and CDR2 YFSETQ. V shed 0 bases, J shed 2 bases, and the junction held 2 bases outside the gene matches. The CDR3 has 15 residues. CDR3 bases: TGCGCCAGCAGCTTGGGACAGGGCGGCAATCAGCCCCAGCATTTT. It specifies CASSLGQGGNQPQHF.

This CDR3 reads CASSLKAGVPGNQPQHF. In nucleotides, the CDR3 is TGTGCCAGCAGCTTAAAGGCAGGGGTCCCTGGAAATCAGCCCCAGCATTTT. This chain connects TRBV5-4 to TRBJ1-5, with a possible D match to TRBD1 (6 bases). Trimming cost V 2 bases and J 4 bases, with 19 bases left between them. The CDR3 is 17 residues long. Per the germline V gene, CDR1 is SGHNT and CDR2 is YYREEE (reference sequence).

This clone was seen only a few times. This chain links TRBV5-1 with TRBJ2-2; 8 bases match TRBD1. CDR3 length: 17 residues. J lost 7 bases, V lost 0 bases, and 11 bases had no gene match. Germline V gives CDR1 SGHRS, CDR2 YFSETQ. Written as DNA, the CDR3 is TGCGCCAGCAGCTTGGGGACAGGGATGCGGATCATCGGGGAGCTGTTTTTT. Translated: CASSLGTGMRIIGELFF.

This clone was recorded only once. This chain connects TRBV29-1 to TRBJ1-4, with 10 bases matching TRBD1. Germline V gene data show CDR1 as SQVTM and CDR2 as ANQGSEA. The CDR3 covers 16 residues. Trimming cost V 4 bases and J 1 base; bases outside gene matches: 6. The CDR3 region has the DNA TGCAGCGTTGGGGGGACAGGGGAAGGAACTAATGAAAAACTGTTTTTT. Translation: CSVGGTGEGTNEKLFF.

The chain links TRBV7-9 to TRBJ1-2; D remains ambiguous. The germline V gene has CDR1 SEHNR and CDR2 FQNEAQ (reference sequence). The V end was cut by 1 base, the J end by 8 bases, with 14 bases between. CDR3 length equals 14 residues. The CDR3 DNA is TGTGCCAGCAGCTTAGAGCCAGGCAGTCAAGGCTACACCTTC. It specifies CASSLEPGSQGYTF.

This chain connects TRBV3-1 (or the pseudogene TRBV3-2) to TRBJ1-3; the D is unclear. CDR3 size: 16 residues. Germline CDR1 is LGHDT and CDR2 is YNNKEL (reference sequence). Deletions cut 5 bases from V and 0 bases from J, with 14 bases between. This CDR3 is CASSSRGQSSGNTIYF. Written as DNA, the CDR3 is TGTGCCAGCAGCAGCCGGGGTCAGAGCTCTGGAAACACCATATATTTT.